This T cell receptor beta chain appears in the sequencing data of a study of control samples from healthy donors and cancer patients. This CDR3 has 13 residues. V gave up 8 bases and J gave up 2 bases, with 12 bases separating them. The protocol was immunoSEQ multiplex PCR, while the TCRdb copy is restricted to in-frame clones and leaves out a portion. This table holds approximately 14,000 clones, 60% to 80% found once. The chain couples TRBV12-3 or TRBV12-4 to TRBJ1-2; D remains unclear. Sequencing used formalin-fixed, paraffin-embedded tissue. This receptor was obtained from a female donor with lung cancer. The CDR3 DNA follows: TGTGCCAGCCGAGGCTCGGACAACTATGGCTACACCTTC. This encodes CASRGSDNYGYTF.